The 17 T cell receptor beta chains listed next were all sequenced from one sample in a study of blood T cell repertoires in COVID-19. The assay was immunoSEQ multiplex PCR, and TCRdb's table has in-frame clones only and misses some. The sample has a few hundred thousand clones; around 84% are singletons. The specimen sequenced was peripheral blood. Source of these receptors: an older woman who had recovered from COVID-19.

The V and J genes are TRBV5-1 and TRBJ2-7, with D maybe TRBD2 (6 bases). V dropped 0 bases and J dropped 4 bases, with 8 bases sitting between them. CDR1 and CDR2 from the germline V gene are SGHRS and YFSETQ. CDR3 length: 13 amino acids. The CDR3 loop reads CASSLGGTYEQYF. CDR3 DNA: TGCGCCAGCAGCTTGGGAGGGACTTACGAGCAGTACTTC. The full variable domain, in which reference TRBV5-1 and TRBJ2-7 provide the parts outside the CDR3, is KAGVTQTPRYLIKTRGQQVTLSCSPISGHRSVSWYQQTPGQGLQFLFEYFSETQRNKGNFPGRFSGRQFSNSRSEMNVSTLELGDSALYLCASSLGGTYEQYFGPGTRLTVT.

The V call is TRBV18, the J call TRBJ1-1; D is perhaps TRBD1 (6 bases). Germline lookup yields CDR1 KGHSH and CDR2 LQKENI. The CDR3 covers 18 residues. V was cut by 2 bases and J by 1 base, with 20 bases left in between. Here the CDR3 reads CASSPSSRGPLGNTEAFF. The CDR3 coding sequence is TGTGCCAGCTCACCAAGTAGCAGGGGCCCTCTAGGGAACACTGAAGCTTTCTTT.

For the CDR3, the DNA is TGTGCCAGCAGCCCCCGGGACAGGTATCAATACGAGCAGTACTTC. Its protein product is CASSPRDRYQYEQYF. The rearrangement links TRBV5-6 to TRBJ2-7, with 8 bases aligning to TRBD1. The length of the CDR3 is 15 residues. The germline V gene has CDR1 SGHDT and CDR2 YYEEEE. The junction had 10 bases not matched to a gene; V was cut back by 4 bases and J by 4 bases. Together with reference TRBV5-6 and TRBJ2-7, the CDR3 gives the full variable domain: DAGVTQSPTHLIKTRGQQVTLRCSPKSGHDTVSWYQQALGQGPQFIFQYYEEEERQRGNFPDRFSGHQFPNYSSELNVNALLLGDSALYLCASSPRDRYQYEQYFGPGTRLTVT.

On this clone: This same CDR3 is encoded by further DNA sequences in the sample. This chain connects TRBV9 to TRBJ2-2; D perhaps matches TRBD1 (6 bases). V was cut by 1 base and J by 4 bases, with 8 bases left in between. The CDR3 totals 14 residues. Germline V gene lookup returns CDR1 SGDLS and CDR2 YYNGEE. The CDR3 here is CASSVLQGTGELFF. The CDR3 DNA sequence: TGTGCCAGCAGCGTACTACAGGGCACCGGGGAGCTGTTTTTT.

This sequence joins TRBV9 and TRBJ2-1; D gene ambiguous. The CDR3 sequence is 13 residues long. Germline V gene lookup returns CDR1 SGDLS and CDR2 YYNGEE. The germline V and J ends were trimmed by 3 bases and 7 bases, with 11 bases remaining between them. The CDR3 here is CASSATDLNEQFF. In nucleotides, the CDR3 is TGTGCCAGCAGCGCAACAGATTTGAATGAGCAGTTCTTC.

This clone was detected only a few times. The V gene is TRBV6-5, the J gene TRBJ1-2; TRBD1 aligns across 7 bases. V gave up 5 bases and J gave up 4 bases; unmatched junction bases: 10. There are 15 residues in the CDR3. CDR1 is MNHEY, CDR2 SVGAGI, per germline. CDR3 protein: CASSRRHRGSYGYTF. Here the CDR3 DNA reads TGTGCCAGCAGTCGACGGCACAGGGGATCCTATGGCTACACCTTC.

This chain's CDR3 is CASSQMTGQETQYF. The CDR3 region has the DNA TGTGCCAGCAGCCAAATGACAGGCCAAGAGACCCAGTACTTC. The chain couples TRBV14 to TRBJ2-5; TRBD1 is a possible D gene (6 bases). The germline gives CDR1 SGHDN, CDR2 FVKESK. Trimming removed 2 bases at V and 1 base at J, with 8 bases between. CDR3 length equals 14 residues.

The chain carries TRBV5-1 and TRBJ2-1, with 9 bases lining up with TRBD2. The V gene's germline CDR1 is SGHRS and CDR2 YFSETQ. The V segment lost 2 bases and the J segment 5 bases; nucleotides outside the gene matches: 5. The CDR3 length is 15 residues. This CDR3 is CASSFNLAGDNEQFF. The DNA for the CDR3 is TGCGCCAGCAGCTTTAATTTAGCGGGGGACAATGAGCAGTTCTTC. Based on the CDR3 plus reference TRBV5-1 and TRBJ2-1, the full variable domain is KAGVTQTPRYLIKTRGQQVTLSCSPISGHRSVSWYQQTPGQGLQFLFEYFSETQRNKGNFPGRFSGRQFSNSRSEMNVSTLELGDSALYLCASSFNLAGDNEQFFGPGTRLTVL.

In nucleotides, the CDR3 is TGTGCCTGGAGTGTACTCGGGAAGAATCAGCCCCAGCATTTT. Its protein is CAWSVLGKNQPQHF. This sequence joins TRBV30 and TRBJ1-5, with no clear D. This CDR3 region has 14 residues. Per the germline V gene, CDR1 is GTSNPN and CDR2 is SVGIG (reference sequence). V was clipped by 0 bases and J by 4 bases, with 10 bases between them.

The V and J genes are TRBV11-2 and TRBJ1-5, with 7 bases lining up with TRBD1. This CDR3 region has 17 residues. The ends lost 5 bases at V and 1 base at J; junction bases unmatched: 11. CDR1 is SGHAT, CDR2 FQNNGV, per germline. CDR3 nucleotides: TGTGCCAGCAGCCGACGTATGGGGACAGACAGCAATCAGCCCCAGCATTTT. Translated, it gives CASSRRMGTDSNQPQHF.

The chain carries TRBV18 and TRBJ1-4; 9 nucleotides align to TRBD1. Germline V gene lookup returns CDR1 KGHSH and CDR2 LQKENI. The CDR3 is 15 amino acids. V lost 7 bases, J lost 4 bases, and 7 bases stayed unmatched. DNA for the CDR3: TGTGCCAGCTTCCGGGACAGGGCCAATAATGAAAAACTGTTTTTT. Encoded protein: CASFRDRANNEKLFF.

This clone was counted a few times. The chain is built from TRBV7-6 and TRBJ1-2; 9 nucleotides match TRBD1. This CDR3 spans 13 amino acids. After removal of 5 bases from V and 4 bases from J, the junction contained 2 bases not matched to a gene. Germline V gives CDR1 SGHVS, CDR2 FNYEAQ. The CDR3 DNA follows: TGTGCCAGCAGCGCGGGACAGGGCTATGGCTACACCTTC. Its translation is CASSAGQGYGYTF.

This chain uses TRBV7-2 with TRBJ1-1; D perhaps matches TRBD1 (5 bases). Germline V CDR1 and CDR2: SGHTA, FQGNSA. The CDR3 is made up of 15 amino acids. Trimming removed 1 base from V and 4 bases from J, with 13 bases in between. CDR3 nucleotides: TGTGCCAGCAGCTTAGAAGCCTCGGGGGTCACTGAAGCTTTCTTT. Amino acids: CASSLEASGVTEAFF.

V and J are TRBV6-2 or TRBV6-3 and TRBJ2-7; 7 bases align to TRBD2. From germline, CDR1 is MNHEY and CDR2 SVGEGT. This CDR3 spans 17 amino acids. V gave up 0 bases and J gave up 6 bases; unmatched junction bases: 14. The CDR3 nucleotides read TGTGCCAGCAGTTACTCGGGTCCAGCGGGGCCGCGTGGCGAGCAGTACTTC. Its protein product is CASSYSGPAGPRGEQYF.

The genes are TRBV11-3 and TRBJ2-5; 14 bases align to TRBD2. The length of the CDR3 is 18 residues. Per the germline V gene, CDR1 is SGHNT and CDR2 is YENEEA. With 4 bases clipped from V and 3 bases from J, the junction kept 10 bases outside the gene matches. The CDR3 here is CASSSGTSGGGSKETQYF. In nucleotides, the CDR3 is TGTGCCAGCAGCTCTGGGACTAGCGGGGGAGGGTCCAAAGAGACCCAGTACTTC.

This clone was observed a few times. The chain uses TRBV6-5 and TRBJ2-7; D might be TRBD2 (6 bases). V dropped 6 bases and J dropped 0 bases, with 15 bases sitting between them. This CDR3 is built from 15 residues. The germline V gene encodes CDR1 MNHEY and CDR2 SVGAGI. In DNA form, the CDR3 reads TGTGCCAGCAGAGGGGCGGGGCGAAGCTCCTACGAGCAGTACTTC. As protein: CASRGAGRSSYEQYF.

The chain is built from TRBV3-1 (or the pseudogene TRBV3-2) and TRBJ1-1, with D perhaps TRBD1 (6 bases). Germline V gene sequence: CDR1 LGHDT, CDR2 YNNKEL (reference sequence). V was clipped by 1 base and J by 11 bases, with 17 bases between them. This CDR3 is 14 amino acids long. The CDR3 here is CASSQGTGTMMAFF. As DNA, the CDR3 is TGTGCCAGCAGCCAAGGCACAGGGACGATGATGGCTTTCTTT.